A single sample gave rise to the 20 T cell receptor beta chains below, sequenced in a study of immune cell composition in non-small cell lung cancer. Normal lung was taken at the farthest possible site, at least 3 cm from tumour. Here immunoSEQ multiplex PCR was the method, and the copy in TCRdb shows in-frame clones only, minus some. The sample has around 6,300 clones; 75% to 80% are singletons. Sequenced input: non-adjacent lung tissue. These receptors all come from a human donor with non-small cell lung cancer.

The chain couples TRBV6-6 to TRBJ2-4; D perhaps matches TRBD2 (6 bases). The CDR3 is 13 amino acids. CDR1 MNHNY and CDR2 SVGAGI come from the germline V gene (reference sequence). V gave up 4 bases and J gave up 8 bases, with 12 bases separating them. The CDR3: CASSFGLRDIQYF. CDR3 nucleotides: TGTGCCAGCAGTTTTGGACTACGGGACATTCAGTACTTC.

The chain recombines TRBV4-3 with TRBJ2-1; no reliable D call. V gave up 0 bases and J gave up 7 bases, with 13 bases separating them. The CDR3 runs 15 residues. The germline gives CDR1 LGHNA, CDR2 YSLEER. This chain's CDR3 is CASSQDLGEQNEQFF. The CDR3 DNA sequence: TGCGCCAGCAGCCAAGATTTGGGCGAGCAGAATGAGCAGTTCTTC.

The rearrangement links TRBV27 to TRBJ1-1, with 9 bases aligning to TRBD1. The germline gives CDR1 MNHEY, CDR2 SMNVEV (reference sequence). V lost 10 bases to trimming and J lost 1 base; unmatched junction nucleotides: 13. The CDR3 is made up of 16 amino acids. CDR3 in DNA: TGTGCCACCAGGTTAAGGGGACAGGGCGGGAACACTGAAGCTTTCTTT. Translation gives CATRLRGQGGNTEAFF.

V gene TRBV7-9 combines with J gene TRBJ1-1; no definite D call. This CDR3 has 15 amino acids. CDR1 is SEHNR and CDR2 is FQNEAQ in the germline V gene (reference sequence). V gave up 5 bases and J gave up 1 base, with 14 bases separating them. The CDR3 here is CASSPPGSPNTEAFF. The DNA for the CDR3 is TGTGCCAGCAGCCCCCCCGGTTCCCCGAACACTGAAGCTTTCTTT. Together with reference TRBV7-9 and TRBJ1-1, the CDR3 gives the full variable domain: DTGVSQNPRHKITKRGQNVTFRCDPISEHNRLYWYRQTLGQGPEFLTYFQNEAQLEKSRLLSDRFSAERPKGSFSTLEIQRTEQGDSAMYLCASSPPGSPNTEAFFGQGTRLTVV.

The V and J genes are TRBV9 and TRBJ2-1, with TRBD1 as a possible D gene (6 bases). V was pared by 3 bases and J by 2 bases, with 12 bases between. Per germline, CDR1 SGDLS and CDR2 YYNGEE. CDR3 length equals 15 residues. The CDR3 DNA follows: TGTGCCAGCAGCGCGATACAGGGAACCTACAATGAGCAGTTCTTC. This codes for CASSAIQGTYNEQFF.

In this sample, this clone turned up a few times. This chain joins TRBV14 and TRBJ2-7; 11 nucleotides match TRBD2. This CDR3 spans 17 amino acids. The J segment lost 3 bases and the V segment lost 0 bases, leaving 7 bases of the junction unmatched. Looked up from germline, CDR1 is SGHDN and CDR2 is FVKESK. CDR3 sequence: CASSQDSASGRIYEQYF. The CDR3 nucleotides are TGTGCCAGCAGCCAAGATTCGGCTAGCGGGAGGATCTACGAGCAGTACTTC.

This chain uses TRBV5-1 with TRBJ2-1; 13 bases align to TRBD2. Germline CDR1 and CDR2: SGHRS and YFSETQ. The CDR3 loop spans 19 amino acids. V gave up 2 bases and J gave up 0 bases; unmatched junction bases: 8. This CDR3 reads CASSFKGTSGVDSYNEQFF. Here the CDR3 DNA reads TGCGCCAGCAGCTTTAAAGGGACTAGCGGGGTAGACTCCTACAATGAGCAGTTCTTC.

CDR3 amino acids: CASSLDSGNTEAFF. The CDR3 coding sequence is TGTGCCAGCAGCTTAGACTCGGGGAACACTGAAGCTTTCTTT. The chain combines TRBV7-9 with TRBJ1-1; D ambiguous. Germline V gives CDR1 SEHNR, CDR2 FQNEAQ (reference sequence). V dropped 1 base and J dropped 1 base, with 7 bases sitting between them. This CDR3 has 14 residues.

The chain joins TRBV4-3 to TRBJ1-5; 8 bases match TRBD1. The junction had 7 bases not matched to a gene; V was cut back by 1 base and J by 11 bases. The germline gives CDR1 LGHNA, CDR2 YSLEER. The CDR3 is made up of 14 amino acids. The chain's CDR3 is CASSQAQGDETQHF. CDR3 nucleotide sequence: TGCGCCAGCAGCCAAGCACAGGGGGATGAGACCCAGCATTTT.

The rearrangement uses TRBV6-1 and TRBJ1-3; no definite D call. Germline V gene sequence: CDR1 MNHNS, CDR2 SASEGT. The CDR3 runs to 16 residues. Trimming took off 1 base at V and 0 bases at J, with 10 bases between the two ends. Written as DNA, the CDR3 is TGTGCCAGCAGTGAAGGGGCATACAGCTCTGGAAACACCATATATTTT. This encodes CASSEGAYSSGNTIYF.

The chain has TRBV4-1 and TRBJ2-2; D may be TRBD1 (5 bases). V dropped 1 base and J dropped 4 bases, with 7 bases sitting between them. The CDR3 length is 14 residues. CDR1 MGHRA and CDR2 YSYEKL come from the germline V gene. Here the CDR3 DNA reads TGCGCCAGCAGCCAAGGGACACCCACCGGGGAGCTGTTTTTT. Translation gives CASSQGTPTGELFF.

The chain employs TRBV10-2 and TRBJ2-1; 10 nucleotides match TRBD2. J was trimmed by 6 bases and V by 6 bases; bases with no gene match: 11. The CDR3 length is 16 residues. Per the germline V gene, CDR1 is WSHSY and CDR2 is SAAADI. In DNA, the CDR3 is TGCGCCAGCAGCCCCCAGCTAGCGGGAGTTCGCAATGAGCAGTTCTTC. Residues: CASSPQLAGVRNEQFF.

The rearrangement joins TRBV2 to TRBJ1-3; no reliable D call. The CDR3 is 15 amino acids. V gave up 9 bases and J gave up 0 bases, with 15 bases separating them. Germline V CDR1 and CDR2: SNHLY, FYNNEI. The CDR3 DNA sequence: TGTGCCAGTAAGCACGGGTCTAACTCTGGAAACACCATATATTTT. Translating gives CASKHGSNSGNTIYF. The variable domain in full, completed from reference TRBV2 and TRBJ1-3, reads EPEVTQTPSHQVTQMGQEVILRCVPISNHLYFYWYRQILGQKVEFLVSFYNNEISEKSEIFDDQFSVERPDGSNFTLKIRSTKLEDSAMYFCASKHGSNSGNTIYFGEGSWLTVV.

This clone occurred once. This chain uses TRBV5-1 with TRBJ2-7; 13 bases are shared with TRBD2. The CDR3 sequence is 16 residues long. Unmatched junction bases numbered 7, after V lost 4 bases and J lost 3 bases. Germline values: CDR1 SGHRS, CDR2 YFSETQ. CDR3 nucleotide sequence: TGCGCCAGCAGCAGGACTAGCGGGGGCCTGATCTACGAGCAGTACTTC. It yields the protein CASSRTSGGLIYEQYF.

The chain combines TRBV7-8 with TRBJ1-1; perhaps TRBD1 as D (6 bases). V shed 0 bases and J shed 5 bases, with 13 bases lying between them. Germline CDR1 SGHVS, CDR2 FQNEAQ. CDR3 size: 15 residues. The CDR3 DNA sequence: TGTGCCAGCAGCTTAGCGTCTCAGGGGAGTACTGAAGCTTTCTTT. Encoded protein: CASSLASQGSTEAFF.

The chain carries TRBV5-1 and TRBJ2-7; 8 bases map to TRBD2. CDR1 and CDR2 (germline): SGHRS, YFSETQ. The CDR3 loop spans 14 amino acids. With V trimmed by 1 base and J by 2 bases, 2 bases remained unmatched. CDR3 DNA: TGCGCCAGCAGCTTGATTAGCGGGGCCTACGAGCAGTACTTC. Residues: CASSLISGAYEQYF.

This clone has only a few counts. The chain uses TRBV7-3 and TRBJ2-1; 14 nucleotides match TRBD2. CDR3 size: 18 residues. Germline V CDR1 and CDR2: SGHTA, FQGTGA. The ends lost 0 bases at V and 4 bases at J; junction bases unmatched: 5. CDR3 in DNA: TGTGCCAGCAGCTTAACGCAGACTAGCGGGAGGGATTACAATGAGCAGTTCTTC. Protein sequence: CASSLTQTSGRDYNEQFF.

This chain joins TRBV11-2 and TRBJ2-2; 8 bases agree with TRBD1. The CDR3 sequence is 18 residues long. V shed 5 bases and J 6 bases; nucleotides not matched to a gene: 17. In germline, CDR1 is SGHAT, CDR2 FQNNGV. The CDR3 spells CASSISPPTSGGSGELFF. The DNA for the CDR3 is TGTGCCAGCAGCATATCGCCACCCACATCAGGGGGCTCCGGGGAGCTGTTTTTT.

The rearrangement joins TRBV28 to TRBJ1-5; D is possibly TRBD1 (5 bases). The CDR3 consists of 14 residues. CDR1 is MDHEN, CDR2 SYDVKM, per germline. V dropped 4 bases and J dropped 0 bases, with 7 bases sitting between them. This chain's CDR3 is CASSWTNSNQPQHF. The CDR3 coding sequence is TGTGCCAGCAGTTGGACAAATAGCAATCAGCCCCAGCATTTT.

The chain is built from TRBV27 and TRBJ2-4; maybe TRBD2 (6 bases). The germline V and J ends were trimmed by 0 bases and 0 bases, with 9 bases remaining between them. From germline, CDR1 is MNHEY and CDR2 SMNVEV (reference sequence). The CDR3 runs to 16 residues. CDR3 in DNA: TGTGCCAGCAGTTTATCGGCGGGACTAGCCAAAAACATTCAGTACTTC. The encoded protein is CASSLSAGLAKNIQYF.